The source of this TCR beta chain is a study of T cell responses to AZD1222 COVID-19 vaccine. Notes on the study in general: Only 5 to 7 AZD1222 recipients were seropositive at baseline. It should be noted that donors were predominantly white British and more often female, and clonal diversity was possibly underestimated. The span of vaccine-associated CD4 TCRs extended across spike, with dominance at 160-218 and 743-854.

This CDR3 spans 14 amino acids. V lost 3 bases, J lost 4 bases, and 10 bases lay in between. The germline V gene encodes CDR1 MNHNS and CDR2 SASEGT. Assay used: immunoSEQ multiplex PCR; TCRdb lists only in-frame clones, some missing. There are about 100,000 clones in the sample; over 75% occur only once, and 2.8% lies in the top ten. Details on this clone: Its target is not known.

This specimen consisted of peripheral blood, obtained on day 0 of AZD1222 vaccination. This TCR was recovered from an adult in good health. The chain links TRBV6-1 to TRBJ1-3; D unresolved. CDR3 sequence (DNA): TGTGCCAGCAGTGAGCCGGAGGGAGGAAACACCATATATTTT. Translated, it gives CASSEPEGGNTIYF.